This TCR beta chain was captured in a study of blood T cell repertoires in COVID-19. The wider study: Sources were T cells, B-cell-depleted T cells, or PBMCs; the material itself was cDNA or gDNA.

In the source study's methods: Reference gene primer amplification gave estimated nucleated cell counts. Method: immunoSEQ multiplex PCR; TCRdb's copy keeps in-frame clones and lacks some. V and J calls and clone size are those listed in that table; D and trimming were worked out from the DNA. The data contain 60,000 to 90,000 clones, approximately 80% of them singletons. The CDR3 has 11 residues. Trimming left V 6 bases short and J 3 bases short, with 5 bases between. CDR1 is MDHEN and CDR2 is SYDVKM in the germline V gene. The material sequenced was peripheral blood. The J gene is TRBJ1-2, the V gene TRBV28; D not certain. The receptor was isolated from a man aged 60 to 75 with active or convalescent COVID-19. This CDR3 is CASSSHYGYTF. CDR3 coding DNA: TGTGCCAGCAGCTCTCACTATGGCTACACCTTC.